This T cell receptor beta chain appears in the sequencing data of a study of blood T cell repertoires in COVID-19. Study as a whole: T cells, B-cell-depleted T cells, or PBMCs supplied cDNA or gDNA.

The count of this clone is one. Profiling relied on immunoSEQ multiplex PCR, and the TCRdb table lists in-frame clones only, not all of them. Of about 110,000 clones in the sample, around 82% were seen once. The TCR sequence derives from a human donor in a cohort sampled during active or convalescent COVID-19. The sample consisted of peripheral blood.

The CDR3 DNA reads TGTGCCAGCAGCCTTGCAGGGGCTGGAAACACCATATATTTT. Protein product: CASSLAGAGNTIYF. This sequence joins TRBV7-2 and TRBJ1-3; weak D call: TRBD1 (6 bases). CDR1 and CDR2 from the germline V gene are SGHTA and FQGNSA. This CDR3 region has 14 residues. The V end was cut by 5 bases, the J end by 2 bases, with 10 bases between.